This is a list of T cell receptor beta chains from one sample in a study of radiotherapy plus CTLA-4 blockade in lung cancer. Produced via immunoSEQ multiplex PCR; TCRdb's table is partial and in-frame only. Here the sample spans approximately 97,000 clones, about 83% being singletons. This material consisted of peripheral blood, taken from a patient treated with radiotherapy plus ipilimumab. These TCRs come from a human donor with non-small cell lung cancer who had stable disease on radiotherapy plus ipilimumab. The CDR3 runs from the conserved cysteine through the conserved F or W. A D gene is named only where the DNA matches it firmly. Part of the rows lack a size; the others show once, few, many or a class for expanded clones.

d_gene	j_gene	abundance	v_gene	CDR3aa	CDR3nt
-	TRBJ1-6	-	TRBV5-1	CASSLTGGRNSPLHF	TGCGCCAGCAGCTTGACCGGGGGCCGGAATTCACCCCTCCACTTT
-	TRBJ2-5	-	TRBV11-3	CASSFLGPGETQYF	TGTGCCAGCAGCTTCTTGGGGCCAGGAGAGACCCAGTACTTC
-	TRBJ2-2	once	TRBV2	CASSEIGTPTGELFF	TGTGCCAGCAGTGAGATAGGGACACCCACCGGGGAGCTGTTTTTT
TRBD2	TRBJ2-5	-	TRBV7-8	CASSIGTSGSPKTQYF	TGTGCCAGCAGCATCGGGACTAGCGGGAGCCCAAAGACCCAGTACTTC
-	TRBJ2-7	once	TRBV29-1	CSVGRNYEQYF	TGCAGCGTTGGTCGGAACTACGAGCAGTACTTC
-	TRBJ2-7	-	TRBV5-4	CASSHTGTPSSYEQYF	TGTGCCAGCAGCCATACCGGGACACCCTCCTCCTACGAGCAGTACTTC
TRBD2	TRBJ2-5	-	TRBV18	CASSPGLAETQYF	TGTGCCAGCTCACCGGGACTAGCTGAGACCCAGTACTTC
TRBD1	TRBJ2-1	-	TRBV6-1	CASSVTTGVDEQFF	TGTGCCAGCAGTGTAACTACAGGGGTGGATGAGCAGTTCTTC
-	TRBJ1-4	few	TRBV25-1	CASRGGAIMGSEKLFF	TGTGCCAGCAGAGGAGGGGCCATTATGGGGAGTGAAAAACTGTTTTTT
-	TRBJ1-5	-	TRBV6-5	CASRHDRNQPQHF	TGTGCCAGCAGACACGACAGAAATCAGCCCCAGCATTTT